Sequencing of this T cell receptor beta chain was carried out in a study of blood T cell repertoires in COVID-19. Across the study: Nucleic acid was either cDNA or gDNA, and it came from T cells, B-cell-depleted T cells, or PBMCs.

The CDR3 is 15 residues long. CDR1 LNHDA and CDR2 SQIVND come from the germline V gene (reference sequence). The V and J ends lost 7 bases and 4 bases, in that order; junction bases with no gene match: 7. The repertoire was sequenced with immunoSEQ multiplex PCR; TCRdb's copy has only in-frame clones and lacks some. The data hold over 250,000 clones, with approximately 89% observed a single time. Followed longitudinally, the Seattle patients had been enrolled during active infection. The TCR originated in a woman in her 70s with COVID-19, enrolled during active disease. Material for sequencing was peripheral blood. The rearrangement joins TRBV19 to TRBJ1-6; 7 nucleotides align to TRBD1. The CDR3 DNA reads as TGTGCCAGTACTTTGGGACAGCCGTATAATTCACCCCTCCACTTT. It codes for CASTLGQPYNSPLHF.